This is a list of T cell receptor beta chains from one sample in a study of blood T cells in healthy people across ages. One entry per CDR3 protein, called by TCRdb with MiXCR from the 5' RACE reads. The sample has 780,000 or so distinct CDR3 sequences; 25% are singletons. These same records also appear under a second study, on T cells of mothers and their children.

The specimen sequenced was blood. The source of these receptors is a boy younger than 18 in good health. CDR3s include the opening cysteine and the closing phenylalanine or tryptophan. The D gene is left open where the match is weak. A row's size may be missing; if present it is once, few, many or a size class.

>TRBV29-1|NA|TRBJ2-7|few
CSVEVGAYPYEQYF
TGCAGCGTTGAAGTGGGAGCCTACCCCTACGAGCAGTACTTC
>TRBV15|NA|TRBJ1-4|NA
CATSRERGTNEKLFF
TGTGCCACCAGCAGAGAACGGGGTACGAACGAAAAACTGTTTTTT
>TRBV12-3/TRBV12-4|NA|TRBJ1-5|few
CASSYSKQVSNQPQHF
TGTGCCAGCAGCTACTCCAAACAGGTCAGCAATCAGCCCCAGCATTTT
>TRBV5-1|NA|TRBJ2-3|NA
CASSLEGRRSTDTQYF
TGCGCCAGCAGCTTGGAGGGCCGACGGAGCACAGATACGCAGTATTTT
>TRBV28|TRBD1|TRBJ2-7|NA
CASSLLLDRVEQYF
TGTGCCAGCAGTTTATTATTGGACAGGGTGGAGCAGTACTTC
>TRBV4-1|TRBD2|TRBJ2-7|many
CASSRTPGLAGVREQYF
TGCGCCAGCAGCCGCACCCCGGGACTAGCAGGAGTTCGCGAGCAGTACTTC
>TRBV27|TRBD1|TRBJ2-1|few
CASSLPGQASSYNEQFF
TGTGCCAGCAGTTTACCCGGACAGGCCAGCTCCTACAATGAGCAGTTCTTC
>TRBV5-5|NA|TRBJ2-7|NA
CASSLVPGPTNEQYF
TGTGCCAGCAGCTTGGTTCCGGGACCCACCAACGAGCAGTACTTC
>TRBV28|TRBD1|TRBJ1-6|NA
CASSLAGGGNSPLHF
TGTGCCAGCAGTTTGGCAGGGGGTGGAAATTCACCCCTCCACTTT
>TRBV5-6|TRBD1|TRBJ1-2|NA
CASSLAGQGAFNYGYTF
TGTGCCAGCAGCTTGGCGGGACAGGGGGCTTTTAACTATGGCTACACCTTC
>TRBV14|NA|TRBJ1-5|NA
CASSQLVNQPQHF
TGTGCCAGCAGCCAACTCGTCAATCAGCCCCAGCATTTT
>TRBV24-1|NA|TRBJ2-3|NA
CATSDSLPKTGTDTQYF
TGTGCCACCAGTGACTCCCTCCCAAAAACCGGAACAGATACGCAGTATTTT
>TRBV11-2|NA|TRBJ2-2|NA
CASSLGTATGELFF
TGTGCCAGCAGCTTAGGCACAGCCACCGGGGAGCTGTTTTTT
>TRBV6-6|NA|TRBJ2-1|NA
CASSWSVDSTDNEQFF
TGTGCCAGCAGTTGGTCGGTCGACAGTACCGACAATGAGCAGTTCTTC
>TRBV29-1|NA|TRBJ2-7|few
CSAAGIDPYEQYF
TGCAGCGCCGCGGGGATAGATCCCTACGAGCAGTACTTC
>TRBV28|NA|TRBJ1-4|few
CASSLSGGHNEKLFF
TGTGCCAGCAGTTTAAGTGGGGGGCATAATGAAAAACTGTTTTTT
>TRBV20-1|NA|TRBJ2-7|NA
CSASHGGFSYEQYF
TGCAGTGCTAGCCACGGGGGTTTCTCCTACGAGCAGTACTTC
>TRBV25-1|TRBD2|TRBJ2-7|few
CASSGRLAGAYEQYF
TGTGCCAGCAGTGGTAGGCTAGCGGGAGCCTACGAGCAGTACTTC
>TRBV7-2|TRBD1|TRBJ2-7|few
CASSLGTARVYEQYF
TGTGCCAGCAGCCTCGGGACAGCCCGCGTCTACGAGCAGTACTTC
>TRBV6-6|NA|TRBJ2-4|NA
CASSYPGEGKNIQYF
TGTGCCAGCAGTTACCCAGGGGAAGGGAAAAACATTCAGTACTTC
>TRBV10-3|NA|TRBJ2-5|NA
CAISESKMGTPFQETQYF
TGTGCCATCAGTGAGTCGAAGATGGGGACGCCCTTCCAAGAGACCCAGTACTTC
>TRBV29-1|TRBD1|TRBJ2-7|NA
CSVEASGTGEQYF
TGCAGCGTTGAGGCCTCCGGGACAGGCGAGCAGTACTTC
>TRBV29-1|NA|TRBJ2-4|NA
CSVESPGLAKNIQYF
TGCAGCGTTGAGAGCCCAGGCCTAGCCAAAAACATTCAGTACTTC
>TRBV12-3/TRBV12-4|NA|TRBJ1-2|NA
CASSFHSTNYGYTF
TGTGCCAGCAGTTTTCACAGTACTAACTATGGCTACACCTTC
>TRBV27|NA|TRBJ2-7|NA
CAAGGGAWGGEQYF
TGTGCCGCAGGGGGAGGAGCTTGGGGGGGCGAGCAGTACTTC
>TRBV5-1|TRBD2|TRBJ2-1|NA
CASSAGLAGRTEQFF
TGCGCCAGCAGCGCGGGACTAGCGGGGAGGACAGAGCAGTTCTTC
>TRBV6-5|TRBD2|TRBJ2-1|few
CASSYGTSLLNEQFF
TGTGCCAGCAGTTACGGGACTAGCCTATTGAATGAGCAGTTCTTC
>TRBV13|NA|TRBJ2-5|many
CASSLGSASAETQYF
TGTGCCAGCAGCTTAGGGAGTGCTAGTGCTGAGACCCAGTACTTC
>TRBV28|NA|TRBJ1-2|NA
CASSFIGGYTF
TGTGCCAGCAGTTTTATCGGAGGCTACACCTTC
>TRBV28|NA|TRBJ2-7|NA
CASSTPVGNSYEQYF
TGTGCCAGCAGTACCCCAGTCGGGAACTCCTACGAGCAGTACTTC
>TRBV15|TRBD1|TRBJ1-2|NA
CATSLDRGLNYGYTF
TGTGCCACCAGCTTGGACAGGGGGCTTAACTATGGCTACACCTTC
>TRBV29-1|TRBD1|TRBJ2-7|few
CSVGRDRDDEQYF
TGCAGCGTTGGTAGGGACAGGGATGACGAGCAGTACTTC
>TRBV7-2|NA|TRBJ2-3|NA
CASSLRGVGISTDTQYF
TGTGCCAGCAGCTTGAGGGGGGTTGGGATTAGCACAGATACGCAGTATTTT
>TRBV7-3|NA|TRBJ2-1|NA
CASSLTGGQPNNEQFF
TGTGCCAGCAGCTTAACCGGGGGACAACCCAACAATGAGCAGTTCTTC
>TRBV29-1|NA|TRBJ1-1|NA
CSVGLGGNTEAFF
TGCAGCGTGGGGTTGGGAGGGAACACTGAAGCTTTCTTT
>TRBV2|NA|TRBJ1-1|few
CASRPRTAMNTEAFF
TGTGCCAGCAGGCCGAGGACAGCCATGAACACTGAAGCTTTCTTT
>TRBV28|TRBD2|TRBJ2-7|few
CASRLLGGREYEQYF
TGTGCCAGCCGTTTGCTAGGCGGGAGAGAATACGAGCAGTACTTC
>TRBV29-1|TRBD2|TRBJ2-5|few
CSVEGLAVPGETQYF
TGCAGCGTTGAGGGACTAGCGGTCCCCGGGGAGACCCAGTACTTC
>TRBV12-3/TRBV12-4|TRBD2|TRBJ2-4|few
CASSPASGGALGAKNIQYF
TGTGCCAGCAGTCCAGCTAGCGGGGGGGCCTTAGGGGCCAAAAACATTCAGTACTTC
>TRBV5-1|TRBD2|TRBJ2-7|NA
CASSFSGKDEQYF
TGCGCCAGCAGCTTTAGCGGGAAGGATGAGCAGTACTTC
>TRBV7-9|TRBD1|TRBJ2-7|NA
CASSSQTGGEQYF
TGTGCCAGCAGCTCTCAGACAGGGGGCGAGCAGTACTTC
>TRBV6-1|TRBD1|TRBJ2-1|few
CASSTRDRKPYNEQFF
TGTGCCAGCAGTACCCGGGACAGGAAACCTTACAATGAGCAGTTCTTC
>TRBV6-6|TRBD1|TRBJ2-3|few
CASIDRAVSTDTQYF
TGTGCCAGCATCGACAGGGCAGTTAGCACAGATACGCAGTATTTT
>TRBV9|TRBD2|TRBJ2-1|NA
CASSVVAGDSYNEQFF
TGTGCCAGCAGCGTAGTAGCGGGAGACTCCTACAATGAGCAGTTCTTC
>TRBV24-1|NA|TRBJ1-4|few
CATSDSREVGTNEKLFF
TGTGCCACCAGTGATTCCAGGGAGGTGGGCACTAATGAAAAACTGTTTTTT
>TRBV5-1|NA|TRBJ2-2|few
CASSLGWLNANTGELFF
TGCGCCAGCAGCTTGGGGTGGCTTAACGCGAACACCGGGGAGCTGTTTTTT
>TRBV9|NA|TRBJ2-3|NA
CASSNPLGSTDTQYF
TGTGCCAGCAGCAACCCTCTGGGGAGCACAGATACGCAGTATTTT
>TRBV12-3/TRBV12-4|NA|TRBJ2-5|NA
CASSPAGVPETQYF
TGTGCCAGCAGCCCAGCTGGGGTGCCAGAGACCCAGTACTTC
>TRBV6-2/TRBV6-3|TRBD2|TRBJ2-1|few
CTSSLTSGPYNEQFF
TGTACCAGCAGCTTGACTAGCGGGCCTTACAATGAGCAGTTCTTC
>TRBV6-2/TRBV6-3|NA|TRBJ2-1|few
CASSYALHEQFF
TGTGCCAGCAGTTACGCACTCCATGAGCAGTTCTTC
>TRBV5-4|TRBD1|TRBJ2-5|NA
CASSSQGTWETQYF
TGTGCCAGCAGCTCACAGGGGACCTGGGAGACCCAGTACTTC